The clone carrying this T cell receptor beta chain was seen a handful of times. The antigen remains unidentified. Germline CDR1 is SGHVS and CDR2 is FQNEAQ. Between the trimmed V and J ends, which lost 2 bases and 8 bases, there was a span of 10 bases. This CDR3 contains 13 residues. Every sampled donor was Caucasian and healthy. TCRdb reanalysed the 5' RACE reads using MiXCR and keeps one entry per CDR3 protein. The top ten clones hold roughly 1.5% of a sample with about 890,000 distinct CDR3 sequences, 9% to 15% of them seen once. This record belongs to a study of identical twins. Study-wide results and caveats: Cross-sectional statistical analysis was relied on for the conclusions, without the same donors being followed. Beta clonotypes that were abundant in cord blood contained fewer insertions, a pattern absent from memory repertoires.

These same data were also listed under a study on yellow fever vaccine responses in identical twins.

The chain carries TRBV7-8 and TRBJ2-1; the D gene is possibly TRBD1 (5 bases). Specimen: PBMCs. The clonotype was recovered from a woman under 30 in good health. CDR3 DNA: TGTGCCAGCAGCTTACGCAGGGCGGATGAGCAGTTCTTC. The encoded protein is CASSLRRADEQFF.